Following are 23 T cell receptor beta chains from one sample sequenced in a study of T cells in Graves' hyperthyroidism and ophthalmopathy. Amplified TCR beta CDR3 regions came from RNA transcripts. When the TCR CDR3 underwent first-round RT-PCR, the HTBI primer set was used. One entry per CDR3 protein results from TCRdb running MiXCR on the multiplex PCR reads. This table has approximately 400,000 distinct CDR3 sequences, 14% to 15% appearing once. The specimen sequenced was blood. Source of these receptors: a woman aged 30 to 39 with Graves' hyperthyroidism.

This clonotype was recorded at least ten times. The rearrangement links TRBV18 to TRBJ2-7, with a tentative D call TRBD1 (5 bases). Germline CDR1 reads KGHSH; CDR2 reads LQKENI. This CDR3 comprises 12 residues. Between the trimmed V and J ends, which lost 3 bases and 6 bases, there was a span of 9 bases. The CDR3: CASSPQGFEQYF. The CDR3 DNA follows: TGTGCCAGCTCACCTCAGGGATTCGAGCAGTACTTC.

The chain is built from TRBV9 and TRBJ1-1, with TRBD1 matching 7 bases. The CDR3 consists of 17 residues. Germline CDR1 SGDLS, CDR2 YYNGEE. Trimming took 0 bases from V and 0 from J; bases not matched to a gene: 8. The CDR3 protein is CASSVEKGATVNTEAFF. The CDR3 DNA follows: TGTGCCAGCAGCGTAGAGAAGGGGGCAACTGTGAACACTGAAGCTTTCTTT.

In its sample, this clonotype was seen many times. The rearrangement links TRBV24-1 to TRBJ2-1; D could derive from TRBD1 or TRBD2 (6 bases each). This CDR3 contains 15 residues. The germline V and J ends were trimmed by 0 bases and 6 bases, with 11 bases remaining between them. Germline CDR1 is KGHDR and CDR2 is SFDVKD. Written as DNA, the CDR3 is TGTGCCACCAGTGATTTGCAACAGGGAGGCAATGAGCAGTTCTTC. Protein product: CATSDLQQGGNEQFF.

V is TRBV4-1 and J is TRBJ2-1; TRBD1 matches at 8 bases. Germline-derived CDR1 and CDR2 are MGHRA and YSYEKL. After removal of 0 bases from V and 3 bases from J, the junction contained 7 bases not matched to a gene. The length of the CDR3 is 17 residues. CDR3 sequence: CASSQDSGTGNYNEQFF. CDR3 nucleotides: TGCGCCAGCAGCCAAGACTCCGGGACAGGAAACTACAATGAGCAGTTCTTC.

This clonotype has at least ten counts. V usage is TRBV18 and J usage is TRBJ2-5; D is unresolved. Germline loops: CDR1 KGHSH, CDR2 LQKENI. The CDR3 is made up of 13 amino acids. V lost 6 bases and J 2 bases, leaving 10 bases between the germline ends. The DNA of the CDR3 is TGTGCCAGCTCTCTCACCATACAAGAGACCCAGTACTTC. This sequence encodes CASSLTIQETQYF. The complete variable domain, with remaining parts taken from reference TRBV18 and TRBJ2-5, reads NAGVMQNPRHLVRRRGQEARLRCSPMKGHSHVYWYRQLPEEGLKFMVYLQKENIIDESGMPKERFSAEFPKEGPSILRIQQVVRGDSAAYFCASSLTIQETQYFGPGTRLLVL.

V gene TRBV6-1 combines with J gene TRBJ2-7, with 13 bases matching TRBD2. The germline V gene has CDR1 MNHNS and CDR2 SASEGT. The J segment lost 7 bases and the V segment lost 7 bases, leaving 13 bases of the junction unmatched. CDR3 length equals 16 residues. In DNA, the CDR3 is TGTGCCAGCACCCGGACTAGCGGGAGTCAAGGTGGTGAGCAGTACTTC. Translated: CASTRTSGSQGGEQYF.

V and J are TRBV28 and TRBJ2-1, with D perhaps TRBD2 (7 bases). Germline V gene data show CDR1 as MDHEN and CDR2 as SYDVKM. V shed 3 bases and J shed 12 bases, with 18 bases lying between them. The CDR3 runs to 14 residues. The CDR3 nucleotides read TGTGCCAGCAGTTTCCAGGGGAGGGGGGATGGGCAGTTCTTC. It is translated as CASSFQGRGDGQFF.

This clonotype was counted ten times or more. The chain is built from TRBV28 and TRBJ2-2, with D possibly called TRBD1 or TRBD2 (5 bases each). The V end lost 8 bases, the J end lost 5 bases, and 18 bases lay between the germline ends. This CDR3 has 15 amino acids. Per germline, CDR1 MDHEN and CDR2 SYDVKM. The CDR3 sequence is CASRLGTYSTGELFF. The DNA of the CDR3 is TGTGCCAGCCGGCTCGGGACCTACTCTACCGGGGAGCTGTTTTTT.

About this clonotype itself: With a much larger clone just one base away, this may be a read error. The V call is TRBV18, the J call TRBJ2-5, with D possibly being TRBD1 or TRBD2 (5 bases each). Trimming stripped 3 bases from V and 0 bases from J, with 14 bases between. This CDR3 spans 16 amino acids. The germline V gene encodes CDR1 KGHSH and CDR2 LQKENI. The CDR3 DNA is TGTGCCAGCTCACCGCCGGGGCGGCGGCACCAAGAGACCCAGTACTTC. This codes for CASSPPGRRHQETQYF.

The chain is built from TRBV20-1 and TRBJ2-1; TRBD2 matches 10 bases. J gave up 4 bases and V 5 bases, and 8 bases lay outside the gene matches. The V gene's germline CDR1 is DFQATT and CDR2 SNEGSKA (reference sequence). CDR3 length: 15 residues. This chain's CDR3 is CSARPIAGGYNEQFF. For the CDR3, the DNA is TGCAGTGCTCGCCCCATAGCGGGAGGTTACAATGAGCAGTTCTTC.

A few counts support this clonotype. Mismatch with germline at one junction end may stem from a read error. V gene TRBV5-1 combines with J gene TRBJ2-3; D is possibly TRBD2 (6 bases). Germline V lookup: CDR1 SGHRS, CDR2 YFSETQ. This CDR3 is built from 15 residues. CDR3 nucleotide sequence: TGCGTCAGCAGCTTGGCCAGCGGGAGCACAGATACGCAGTATTTT. This encodes CVSSLASGSTDTQYF.

This clonotype has a count of ten or more. The V call is TRBV28, the J call TRBJ2-3, with TRBD1 matching over 7 bases. Trimming at V came to 8 bases and at J to 4 bases, leaving 3 bases not matched to a gene. CDR1 and CDR2 from the germline V gene are MDHEN and SYDVKM. The CDR3 contains 12 residues. In DNA form, the CDR3 reads TGTGCCAGCTCCACAGGGGCAGATACGCAGTATTTT. It is translated as CASSTGADTQYF.

CDR3 nucleotides: TGTGCCAGCAGTCAGACGGGACAGGGAAGAACCTTC. Protein: CASSQTGQGRTF. The chain couples TRBV12-3 or TRBV12-4 to TRBJ1-2; 9 positions agree with TRBD1. This CDR3 region has 12 residues. V gave up 5 bases and J gave up 14 bases; unmatched junction bases: 9.

This clonotype was seen more than once but under ten times. The CDR3 region is CASSIDLGGLNQPQHF. For the CDR3, the DNA is TGTGCCAGTAGTATAGATCTTGGCGGCTTGAATCAGCCCCAGCATTTT. The chain has TRBV19 and TRBJ1-5; D not certain. CDR1 and CDR2 (germline): LNHDA, SQIVND (reference sequence). Trimming cost V 0 bases and J 4 bases, with 13 bases left between them. The length of the CDR3 is 16 residues.

As DNA, the CDR3 is TGTGCCAGCAGCCACAGGGATTCGGACGAGCAGTACTTC. Translating it yields CASSHRDSDEQYF. The chain is built from TRBV6-1 and TRBJ2-7; possibly TRBD1 for D (6 bases). CDR3 size: 13 residues. V was shortened by 6 bases and J by 5 bases, with 14 bases between the two germline ends. The germline V gene encodes CDR1 MNHNS and CDR2 SASEGT.

This clonotype was detected a few times. The rearrangement links TRBV12-3 or TRBV12-4 to TRBJ2-1; 8 bases map to TRBD2. There are 13 residues in the CDR3. The trim removed 10 bases at V and 6 bases at J, leaving 8 bases unmatched. The CDR3, as DNA: TGTGCCACCGGGGGGGGGAGGCCCAATGAGCAGTTCTTC. It yields the protein CATGGGRPNEQFF.

As for this clonotype: Being one base from a much bigger clone, this may be a read error. The genes are TRBV20-1 and TRBJ2-3; tentative D call: TRBD2 (7 bases). The germline V and J ends were trimmed by 3 bases and 0 bases, with 19 bases remaining between them. Germline lookup yields CDR1 DFQATT and CDR2 SNEGSKA (reference sequence). The CDR3 is 17 amino acids. The DNA for the CDR3 is TGCAGTGCTAGTGATTTCAAGGGGGGGACTAGCACAGATACGCAGTATTTT. This sequence encodes CSASDFKGGTSTDTQYF.

This clonotype has just a few counts. The genes are TRBV4-2 and TRBJ2-5, with D unresolved. Trimming left V 0 bases short and J 13 bases short, with 15 bases between. The CDR3 loop spans 13 amino acids. Germline V CDR1 and CDR2: LGHNA, YNFKEQ. The CDR3 nucleotides are TGTGCCAGCAGCCAAGAAGGTACCAGCCGCGGGTACTTC. It encodes CASSQEGTSRGYF.

This clonotype was counted many times. The genes are TRBV6-1 and TRBJ2-5, with D uncertain. The germline CDR1 and CDR2 sequences are MNHNS and SASEGT. The CDR3 contains 16 residues. The V and J ends lost 2 bases and 4 bases respectively, with 17 bases between them. Here the CDR3 reads CASSETPTAGRETQYF. CDR3 bases: TGTGCCAGCAGTGAAACCCCGACTGCCGGTAGAGAGACCCAGTACTTC.

This clonotype was counted at least ten times. The chain couples TRBV13 to TRBJ1-1, with 11 nucleotides matching TRBD1. V shed 1 base, J shed 6 bases, and the junction held 10 bases outside the gene matches. CDR1 is PRHDT, CDR2 FYEKMQ, per germline (reference sequence). The CDR3 runs 17 residues. As DNA, the CDR3 is TGTGCCAGCAGCTTAGCTATGGGCGGACAGGGGGCATCTGAAGCTTTCTTT. As protein: CASSLAMGGQGASEAFF.

This clonotype turned up a few times. CDR3 sequence (DNA): TGTGCCAGCAGGCAGAGTTTTGGCACTGAAGCTTTCTTT. Translation: CASRQSFGTEAFF. The V call is TRBV7-3, the J call TRBJ1-1, with D unresolved. V lost 6 bases and J lost 4, with 12 bases in between. This CDR3 is 13 amino acids long. Looked up from germline, CDR1 is SGHTA and CDR2 is FQGTGA.

This clonotype has only a few counts. V usage is TRBV4-1 and J usage is TRBJ2-1, with D possibly TRBD1 on 5 matching bases. Germline V gene lookup returns CDR1 MGHRA and CDR2 YSYEKL. Trimming took off 1 base at V and 5 bases at J, with 9 bases between the two ends. The CDR3 contains 14 residues. CDR3 sequence (DNA): TGCGCCAGCAGCCAAGTAGGGGATGACAATGAGCAGTTCTTC. Its translation is CASSQVGDDNEQFF.

This clonotype was counted only a few times. The chain is built from TRBV10-3 and TRBJ2-7, with TRBD1 matching 7 bases. CDR3 length: 13 amino acids. V was pared by 5 bases and J by 3 bases, with 4 bases of the junction left unmatched. Germline assignment: CDR1 ENHRY and CDR2 SYGVKD. DNA for the CDR3: TGTGCCATCAGTACGGGACAGCTCTACGAGCAGTACTTC. Residues: CAISTGQLYEQYF.